One sample yielded the 24 T cell receptor beta chains listed below, sequenced in a study of T cells in Graves' hyperthyroidism and ophthalmopathy. TCR beta CDR3 region amplification was performed from RNA transcripts. TCR CDR3 underwent first-round RT-PCR with the HTBI primer set. One entry per CDR3 protein, called by TCRdb with MiXCR from the multiplex PCR reads. Here the sample spans 90,000 to 120,000 distinct CDR3 sequences, approximately 15% being singletons. What was sequenced was blood. These receptors originate from a woman in her forties or fifties with Graves' hyperthyroidism.

The genes are TRBV30 and TRBJ1-2; D is perhaps TRBD1 (5 bases). CDR3 size: 11 residues. V was shortened by 1 base and J by 14 bases, with 14 bases between the two germline ends. CDR1 and CDR2 (germline): GTSNPN, SVGIG (reference sequence). The CDR3 loop is CAWSEQDVRTF. CDR3 bases: TGTGCCTGGAGTGAACAGGATGTAAGAACCTTC.

This clonotype showed up many times. The J gene is TRBJ2-5, the V gene TRBV24-1, with 16 bases lining up with TRBD2. The V and J ends lost 4 bases and 2 bases, in that order; junction bases with no gene match: 6. This CDR3 has 18 amino acids. Germline assignment: CDR1 KGHDR and CDR2 SFDVKD. The CDR3 nucleotides are TGTGCCACCAGTGACCCCGGGACTAGCGGGAGGGTTCAAGAGACCCAGTACTTC. This codes for CATSDPGTSGRVQETQYF.

This clonotype has a count of ten or more. The V call is TRBV2, the J call TRBJ1-5, with a tentative D call TRBD1 (5 bases). The CDR3 runs to 15 residues. CDR1 and CDR2 from the germline V gene are SNHLY and FYNNEI. Trimming removed 1 base at V and 2 bases at J, with 9 bases between. The CDR3 here is CASSEGKGGNQPQHF. In nucleotides, the CDR3 is TGTGCCAGCAGTGAAGGGAAAGGGGGCAATCAGCCCCAGCATTTT.

This clonotype was observed many times. V is TRBV25-1 and J is TRBJ2-5; possible D gene TRBD1, 6 bases. Deletions cut 0 bases from V and 2 bases from J, with 13 bases between. The CDR3 runs to 16 residues. CDR1 is MGHDK and CDR2 is SYGVNS in the germline V gene. This CDR3 reads CASSEYPQDRQETQYF. The DNA of the CDR3 is TGTGCCAGCAGTGAATATCCCCAGGACAGACAAGAGACCCAGTACTTC.

This clonotype was recorded at least ten times. The chain uses TRBV5-1 and TRBJ2-3; possibly TRBD1 or TRBD2 for D (6 bases each). The CDR3 is 17 residues long. Germline V CDR1 and CDR2: SGHRS, YFSETQ. V was shortened by 0 bases and J by 3 bases, with 17 bases between the two germline ends. CDR3: CASSLAPNRAGTDTQYF. CDR3 coding DNA: TGCGCCAGCAGCTTGGCCCCAAACAGGGCGGGGACAGATACGCAGTATTTT.

There are many counts of this clonotype. This chain joins TRBV15 and TRBJ2-2, with D maybe TRBD2 (6 bases). V gave up 3 bases and J gave up 0 bases, with 8 bases separating them. This CDR3 is 15 amino acids long. CDR1 LNHNV and CDR2 YYDKDF come from the germline V gene (reference sequence). CDR3 coding DNA: TGTGCCACCAGCAGGGGAGGAGCGAACACCGGGGAGCTGTTTTTT. This gives the protein CATSRGGANTGELFF. Using reference TRBV15 and TRBJ2-2 for the parts outside the CDR3, the full variable domain is DAMVIQNPRYQVTQFGKPVTLSCSQTLNHNVMYWYQQKSSQAPKLLFHYYDKDFNNEADTPDNFQSRRPNTSFCFLDIRSPGLGDTAMYLCATSRGGANTGELFFGEGSRLTVL.

This clonotype was detected many times. The V gene is TRBV11-2, the J gene TRBJ2-3; possible D gene TRBD2, 6 bases. The V and J ends lost 4 bases and 0 bases respectively, with 8 bases between them. The CDR3 loop spans 14 amino acids. The germline CDR1 and CDR2 sequences are SGHAT and FQNNGV. CDR3 loop: CASSWDSSTDTQYF. The CDR3 DNA follows: TGTGCCAGCAGCTGGGACTCTAGCACAGATACGCAGTATTTT.

The table lists this clonotype with many counts. The chain combines TRBV11-2 with TRBJ2-7; weak D call: TRBD1 (5 bases). Germline lookup yields CDR1 SGHAT and CDR2 FQNNGV. This CDR3 comprises 14 residues. V lost 3 bases and J 2 bases, leaving 11 bases between the germline ends. This chain's CDR3 is CASSFGEGAYEQYF. In DNA form, the CDR3 reads TGTGCCAGCAGCTTTGGTGAAGGGGCCTACGAGCAGTACTTC. Based on the CDR3 plus reference TRBV11-2 and TRBJ2-7, the full variable domain is EAGVAQSPRYKIIEKRQSVAFWCNPISGHATLYWYQQILGQGPKLLIQFQNNGVVDDSQLPKDRFSAERLKGVDSTLKIQPAKLEDSAVYLCASSFGEGAYEQYFGPGTRLTVT.

This clonotype came up a few times. The V gene is TRBV2, the J gene TRBJ2-1; no clear D. The CDR3 extends over 15 amino acids. The V gene lost 5 bases and the J gene lost 0 bases, with 11 bases spanning the gap. From germline, CDR1 is SNHLY and CDR2 FYNNEI. The CDR3 loop reads CASSLRRTSYNEQFF. CDR3 in DNA: TGTGCCAGCAGTTTGAGGCGGACCTCCTACAATGAGCAGTTCTTC.

This clonotype has at least ten counts. The CDR3 sequence: CAISPNKDSPLHF. CDR3 sequence (DNA): TGTGCCATCAGCCCGAACAAGGATTCACCCCTCCACTTT. The gene calls are TRBV10-3 and TRBJ1-6; D call uncertain. Between the trimmed V and J ends, which lost 6 bases and 8 bases, there was a span of 11 bases. CDR3 length equals 13 residues. From germline, CDR1 is ENHRY and CDR2 SYGVKD.

This clonotype was seen repeatedly, ten times or more. J is TRBJ2-1 and V is TRBV6-5, with D unresolved. This CDR3 contains 13 residues. Germline V CDR1 and CDR2: MNHEY, SVGAGI. Trimming left V 0 bases short and J 9 bases short, with 9 bases between. CDR3 sequence: CASSYSRAFEQFF. The CDR3 DNA sequence: TGTGCCAGCAGTTACTCGAGAGCGTTTGAGCAGTTCTTC.

This clonotype was seen at least ten times. The rearrangement uses TRBV5-1 and TRBJ2-3; D is ambiguous. Deletions cut 1 base from V and 2 bases from J, with 11 bases between. CDR3 length: 15 amino acids. Germline CDR1 SGHRS, CDR2 YFSETQ. The CDR3 DNA sequence: TGCGCCAGCAGCTTGCGTACCCCAAACACAGATACGCAGTATTTT. Translated, it gives CASSLRTPNTDTQYF.

This clonotype was counted between two and nine times. The chain is built from TRBV7-2 and TRBJ2-7; TRBD1 aligns across 7 bases. Germline V CDR1 and CDR2: SGHTA, FQGNSA. The V and J ends lost 1 base and 2 bases, in that order; junction bases with no gene match: 8. This CDR3 has 16 amino acids. The CDR3 DNA follows: TGTGCCAGCAGCTTAGTGGTGACAGGGAGCCCCTACGAGCAGTACGTC. Residues: CASSLVVTGSPYEQYV.

This clonotype has at least ten counts. CDR3 in DNA: TGTGCCAGCAGCTTAGTCCCCGGGAGCAATCAGCCCCAGCATTTT. Residues: CASSLVPGSNQPQHF. The chain uses TRBV7-8 and TRBJ1-5, with D unclear. Trimming removed 1 base from V and 1 base from J, with 8 bases in between. The length of the CDR3 is 15 residues. Germline V gives CDR1 SGHVS, CDR2 FQNEAQ.

This clonotype showed up many times. CDR3 in amino acids: CASSPPRTVQETQYF. In DNA, the CDR3 is TGTGCCAGCAGTCCCCCACGGACAGTTCAAGAGACCCAGTACTTC. J is TRBJ2-5 and V is TRBV28, with D possibly being TRBD1 (6 bases). The CDR3 spans 15 residues. V gave up 5 bases and J gave up 2 bases, with 15 bases separating them. Germline CDR1 MDHEN, CDR2 SYDVKM.

Many counts were recorded for this clonotype. The V call is TRBV12-3 or TRBV12-4, the J call TRBJ1-1; D call uncertain. This CDR3 is 13 amino acids long. The V gene lost 4 bases and the J gene lost 4 bases, with 10 bases spanning the gap. The DNA of the CDR3 is TGTGCCAGCAGTTGGACGATGGGCACTGAAGCTTTCTTT. Translation gives CASSWTMGTEAFF.

This clonotype has ten or more counts. V gene TRBV6-1 combines with J gene TRBJ1-1, with 10 positions matching TRBD1. J lost 1 base, V lost 6 bases, and 8 bases had no gene match. Germline-derived CDR1 and CDR2 are MNHNS and SASEGT. The CDR3 runs 16 residues. The CDR3 DNA sequence: TGTGCCAGCAGCGGCGGGACAGGGGAACCGAACACTGAAGCTTTCTTT. Residues: CASSGGTGEPNTEAFF.

This clonotype was observed many times. This chain joins TRBV5-1 and TRBJ2-7; the D is unclear. This CDR3 has 12 residues. V dropped 6 bases and J dropped 4 bases, with 11 bases sitting between them. In germline, CDR1 is SGHRS, CDR2 YFSETQ. CDR3 nucleotide sequence: TGCGCCAGCACTCTGGACGGTTACGAGCAGTACTTC. The encoded protein is CASTLDGYEQYF. Supplemented by reference TRBV5-1 and TRBJ2-7, the full variable domain reads KAGVTQTPRYLIKTRGQQVTLSCSPISGHRSVSWYQQTPGQGLQFLFEYFSETQRNKGNFPGRFSGRQFSNSRSEMNVSTLELGDSALYLCASTLDGYEQYFGPGTRLTVT.

This clonotype was found many times. CDR3 nucleotides: TGCGCCAGCAGCCAAGAGCCTAGTTTCCCCAATGAGCAGTTCTTC. Protein product: CASSQEPSFPNEQFF. The chain employs TRBV4-1 and TRBJ2-1; D not resolved. CDR3 length: 15 residues. V lost 0 bases to trimming and J lost 6 bases, with 12 bases between them. Germline V lookup: CDR1 MGHRA, CDR2 YSYEKL.

This clonotype was seen ten or more times. The gene calls are TRBV20-1 and TRBJ2-1, with 7 bases fitting TRBD2. CDR3 length equals 17 residues. Trimming cost V 1 base and J 7 bases; bases outside gene matches: 16. The germline V gene has CDR1 DFQATT and CDR2 SNEGSKA (reference sequence). CDR3 amino acids: CSARVLAATMRGNEQFF. For the CDR3, the DNA is TGCAGTGCTAGAGTCCTAGCGGCCACAATGAGGGGAAATGAGCAGTTCTTC.

The chain's CDR3 is CASSLGTGNPLNYGYTF. DNA for the CDR3: TGTGCCAGCAGCCTCGGGACAGGAAACCCGCTTAACTATGGCTACACCTTC. The rearrangement joins TRBV5-5 to TRBJ1-2, with 8 nucleotides matching TRBD1. The CDR3 extends over 17 amino acids. V gave up 4 bases and J gave up 1 base; unmatched junction bases: 12. The germline V gene has CDR1 SGHKS and CDR2 YYEKEE (reference sequence).

This clonotype showed up many times. The genes are TRBV12-3 or TRBV12-4 and TRBJ2-5, with 9 bases fitting TRBD1. The trim removed 6 bases at V and 1 base at J, leaving 3 bases unmatched. The length of the CDR3 is 14 residues. The CDR3 loop reads CASSLQGAQETQYF. CDR3 nucleotide sequence: TGTGCCAGCAGCCTACAGGGGGCCCAAGAGACCCAGTACTTC.

There are many counts of this clonotype. V gene TRBV29-1 combines with J gene TRBJ2-6, with D hard to call. The CDR3 contains 13 residues. V was cut by 4 bases and J by 0 bases, with 4 bases left in between. Germline V gene lookup returns CDR1 SQVTM and CDR2 ANQGSEA. CDR3 coding DNA: TGCAGCGTTGCTGCCTCTGGGGCCAACGTCCTGACTTTC. Residues: CSVAASGANVLTF.

The count of this clonotype is one. This chain uses TRBV28 with TRBJ1-1; TRBD1 might be the D (6 bases). CDR3 length equals 14 residues. CDR1 is MDHEN, CDR2 SYDVKM, per germline. Deletions cut 3 bases from V and 5 bases from J, with 13 bases between. CDR3 bases: TGTGCCAGCAGTTTTGAGGGGGGCAGGACTGAAGCTTTCTTT. It codes for CASSFEGGRTEAFF. The full variable domain, with the rest looked up from reference TRBV28 and TRBJ1-1, is DVKVTQSSRYLVKRTGEKVFLECVQDMDHENMFWYRQDPGLGLRLIYFSYDVKMKEKGDIPEGYSVSREKKERFSLILESASTNQTSMYLCASSFEGGRTEAFFGQGTRLTVV.